This T cell receptor (beta chain) was retrieved from a study of shared clonotypes between healthy human individuals. The assay was immunoSEQ multiplex PCR, and TCRdb's table has in-frame clones only and misses some. Altogether some 2,400,000 clones are present, roughly 95% being singletons, with the ten largest covering about 0.13%. CDR3 size: 10 residues. Germline CDR1 DFQATT, CDR2 SNEGSKA (reference sequence). V lost 7 bases to trimming and J lost 3 bases, with 4 bases between them. The source material was naive CD4+ T cells sorted from blood. Indicated subset: CD45RA+ positively selected. This TCR derives from a man between 18 and 35 years old in good health. This rearrangement joins TRBV20-1 to TRBJ2-1, with D hard to call. In DNA, the CDR3 is TGCAGTGTGCTCTACAATGAGCAGTTCTTC. Its translation: CSVLYNEQFF.